These 2 T cell receptor beta chains share one sample of origin, sequenced in a study of cytomegalovirus exposure and HLA in healthy donors. Sequencing was performed with immunoSEQ multiplex PCR; in TCRdb, only in-frame clones are kept and a portion is missing. This table has around 300,000 clones, 88% appearing once. The source material was PBMCs. The receptors derive from a woman aged 18-29 years in good health and CMV-seronegative.

The chain carries TRBV10-3 and TRBJ2-3; 13 bases match TRBD2. Germline V gene lookup returns CDR1 ENHRY and CDR2 SYGVKD. Germline trimming cut 6 bases from V and 4 bases from J; bases unmatched to any gene: 7. This CDR3 has 16 amino acids. CDR3 amino acids: CAISNTSGGEPDTQYF. CDR3 DNA: TGTGCCATCAGCAATACTAGCGGGGGGGAGCCAGATACGCAGTATTTT.

The V gene is TRBV6-5, the J gene TRBJ1-6; D unclear. CDR3 size: 14 residues. V lost 2 bases to trimming and J lost 7 bases, with 9 bases between them. The V gene's germline CDR1 is MNHEY and CDR2 SVGAGI. CDR3 in DNA: TGTGCCAGCAGTTACGGATCGGGAAATTCACCCCTCCACTTT. Its translation is CASSYGSGNSPLHF.